This T cell receptor beta chain is drawn from a study of blood T cells in healthy people across ages. CDR1 and CDR2 (germline): MGHRA, YSYEKL. The CDR3 length is 15 residues. The ends were cut back, 0 bases at V and 4 bases at J, with 11 bases in the middle. Through a sample-barcoded 5' primer and a J-beta primer mix, a second PCR was run for roughly 6 to 11 cycles. MiXCR was run by TCRdb on the 5' RACE reads, yielding one entry per CDR3 protein. Of 660,000 or so distinct CDR3 sequences in the sample, 58% were seen once. This TCR derives from a man aged 55 to 69 in good health. The sample comprised blood. The J gene is TRBJ2-3, the V gene TRBV4-1; D may be TRBD2 (6 bases). CDR3: CASSQDSSAADTQYF. The CDR3 nucleotides are TGCGCCAGCAGCCAAGACTCTAGCGCCGCAGATACGCAGTATTTT.